This T cell receptor beta chain was sequenced in a study of control samples from healthy donors and cancer patients. The V gene's germline CDR1 is SGHNT and CDR2 YENEEA. The J segment lost 4 bases and the V segment lost 3 bases, leaving 8 bases of the junction unmatched. This CDR3 contains 15 residues. Data came from immunoSEQ multiplex PCR; TCRdb stores just in-frame clones and leaves some out. In the table there are 120,000 or so clones, 80% to 95% of which are singletons. In this sample, this clone turned up once. The TCR sequence derives from a man younger than 35 in good health. The material sequenced was blood. The chain joins TRBV11-3 to TRBJ2-5; 7 bases line up with TRBD1. CDR3 in DNA: TGTGCCAGCAGCTTGGGACCGGGACAGTTAGAGACCCAGTACTTC. Its translation is CASSLGPGQLETQYF.